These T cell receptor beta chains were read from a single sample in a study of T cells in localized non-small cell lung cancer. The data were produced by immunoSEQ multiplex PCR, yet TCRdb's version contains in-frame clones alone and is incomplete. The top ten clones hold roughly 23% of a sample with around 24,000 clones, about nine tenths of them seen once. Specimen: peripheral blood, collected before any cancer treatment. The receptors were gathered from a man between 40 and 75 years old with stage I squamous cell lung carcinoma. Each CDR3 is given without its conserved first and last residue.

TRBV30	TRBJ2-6	AWAPRVSGSGANVLT
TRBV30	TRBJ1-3	AWSVKSTGLGNTIY
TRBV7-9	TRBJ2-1	ASSLGRDEQF
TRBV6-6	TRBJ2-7	ATRMGPYEQY
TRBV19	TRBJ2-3	ASSGKQGTDTQY
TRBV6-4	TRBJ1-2	ASGPTYGYT
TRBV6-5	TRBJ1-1	ASVRETGAAF
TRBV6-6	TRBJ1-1	ASSATGALGVLKAF
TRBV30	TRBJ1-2	AWSVEHGYGYT
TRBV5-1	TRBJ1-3	ASSLTQGNTIY
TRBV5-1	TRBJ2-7	ASSLGLANYEQY
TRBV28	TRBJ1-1	ASSYGDTEAF
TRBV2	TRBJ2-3	ASVGGGGTDTQY
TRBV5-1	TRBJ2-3	ASSQRGDGTDTQY
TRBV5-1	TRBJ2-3	ASSYTGQGTDTQY
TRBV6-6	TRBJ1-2	ASSYHIREDYGYT
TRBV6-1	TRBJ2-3	ASSDGGPRTDTQY
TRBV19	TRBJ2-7	ASSMGLPAYEQY
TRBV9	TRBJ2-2	ASTRGGTTGELF
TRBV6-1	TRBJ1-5	ASSELTEPNQPQH
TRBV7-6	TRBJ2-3	ASSLVGTGADTQY
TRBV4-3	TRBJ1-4	ASSQAHIGGEKLF
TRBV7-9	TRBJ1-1	ASSIRVWENTEAF
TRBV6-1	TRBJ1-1	ASSEVGDEAF
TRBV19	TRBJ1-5	ASSLPGGRQPQH
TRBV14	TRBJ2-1	ASSQASGGTYNEQF
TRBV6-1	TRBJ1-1	ASSWGVNTEAF
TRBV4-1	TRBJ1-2	ASSPTGSDYGYT
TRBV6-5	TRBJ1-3	ASRMTGSGNTIY
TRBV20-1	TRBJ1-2	STGSHYGYT
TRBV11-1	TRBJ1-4	ASSFLLWGQNEKLF
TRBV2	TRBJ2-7	ASSRDRGSYEQY
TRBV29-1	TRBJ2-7	SVVERGGSYEQY
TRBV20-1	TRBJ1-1	SARGQGAAF
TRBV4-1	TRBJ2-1	ASSQVLYNEQF
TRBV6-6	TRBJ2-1	ASRYRPGWSNEQF